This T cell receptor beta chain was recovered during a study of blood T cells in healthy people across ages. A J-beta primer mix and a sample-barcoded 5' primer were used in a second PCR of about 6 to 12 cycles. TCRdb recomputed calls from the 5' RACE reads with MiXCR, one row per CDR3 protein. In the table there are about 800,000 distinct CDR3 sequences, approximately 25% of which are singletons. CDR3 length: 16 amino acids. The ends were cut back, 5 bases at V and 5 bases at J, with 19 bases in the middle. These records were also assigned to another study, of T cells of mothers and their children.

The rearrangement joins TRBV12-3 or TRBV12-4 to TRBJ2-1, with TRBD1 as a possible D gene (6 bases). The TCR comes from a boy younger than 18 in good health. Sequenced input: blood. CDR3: CASSIMGANRNNEQFF. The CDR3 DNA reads TGTGCCAGCAGTATTATGGGGGCGAACAGGAACAATGAGCAGTTCTTC.